These 9 T cell receptor beta chains were sequenced from one sample in a study of chemoradiotherapy in HPV16-positive cancers. TCRdb's copy holds only in-frame clones and misses some; the assay was immunoSEQ multiplex PCR. Here the sample spans some 4,600 clones, roughly 90% being singletons. Sampling was carried out from a patient who underwent chemoradiotherapy. These receptors originate from a human donor with HPV-associated anogenital cancer.

The chain joins TRBV7-8 to TRBJ2-7; 10 positions match TRBD1. Unmatched junction bases numbered 2, after V lost 4 bases and J lost 5 bases. CDR1 is SGHVS and CDR2 is FQNEAQ in the germline V gene. The CDR3 is 13 residues long. The chain's CDR3 is CASSSTGGNEQYF. The CDR3 region has the DNA TGTGCCAGCAGCTCGACAGGGGGCAACGAGCAGTACTTC.

The chain recombines TRBV7-8 with TRBJ2-7; 10 nucleotides line up with TRBD2. After removal of 4 bases from V and 3 bases from J, the junction contained 3 bases not matched to a gene. CDR1 and CDR2 from the germline V gene are SGHVS and FQNEAQ. The CDR3 contains 14 residues. CDR3 residues: CASSYLAGVYEQYF. Written as DNA, the CDR3 is TGTGCCAGCAGCTACCTAGCGGGAGTCTACGAGCAGTACTTC.

In DNA form, the CDR3 reads TGTGCCTGGAGTGTATGGTCCTACAATGAGCAGTTCTTC. Protein: CAWSVWSYNEQFF. The chain uses TRBV30 and TRBJ2-1; no reliable D call. The V gene lost 0 bases and the J gene lost 1 base, with 4 bases spanning the gap. CDR3 length: 13 residues. In germline, CDR1 is GTSNPN, CDR2 SVGIG (reference sequence). The complete variable domain, with remaining parts taken from reference TRBV30 and TRBJ2-1, reads SQTIHQWPATLVQPVGSPLSLECTVEGTSNPNLYWYRQAAGRGLQLLFYSVGIGQISSEVPQNLSASRPQDRQFILSSKKLLLSDSGFYLCAWSVWSYNEQFFGPGTRLTVL.

The chain combines TRBV4-1 with TRBJ2-7; TRBD1 matches at 7 bases. V lost 2 bases and J lost 2; bases outside the gene matches: 15. Germline lookup yields CDR1 MGHRA and CDR2 YSYEKL. The CDR3 sequence is 18 residues long. The CDR3 DNA reads TGCGCCAGCAGCCAAACCACACCGACGAAGACAGGGACCTACGAGCAGTACTTC. Translation gives CASSQTTPTKTGTYEQYF.

V is TRBV7-8 and J is TRBJ1-1, with D uncertain. Germline loops: CDR1 SGHVS, CDR2 FQNEAQ. This CDR3 is 12 amino acids long. V lost 5 bases to trimming and J lost 6 bases, with 10 bases between them. CDR3 nucleotide sequence: TGTGCCAGCAGCGGCCCTCGGGCTGAAGCTTTCTTT. This sequence encodes CASSGPRAEAFF.

The chain employs TRBV19 and TRBJ1-4; no firm D call. The germline V and J ends were trimmed by 3 bases and 0 bases, with 2 bases remaining between them. Germline assignment: CDR1 LNHDA and CDR2 SQIVND (reference sequence). The CDR3 totals 13 residues. This CDR3 reads CASSITTNEKLFF. CDR3 in DNA: TGTGCCAGTAGTATCACAACTAATGAAAAACTGTTTTTT.

The chain couples TRBV7-8 to TRBJ1-1; TRBD1 matches 8 bases. The CDR3 is 16 amino acids. Germline CDR1 is SGHVS and CDR2 is FQNEAQ. J gave up 4 bases and V 2 bases, and 9 bases lay outside the gene matches. CDR3 region: CASSLLSGQGVTEAFF. The DNA for the CDR3 is TGTGCCAGCAGCTTACTATCAGGACAGGGCGTCACTGAAGCTTTCTTT.

This chain uses TRBV6-5 with TRBJ1-3, with D unclear. Germline V lookup: CDR1 MNHEY, CDR2 SVGAGI. V was shortened by 2 bases and J by 0 bases, with 11 bases between the two germline ends. The length of the CDR3 is 16 residues. CDR3 residues: CASSYRRPSSGNTIYF. CDR3 nucleotides: TGTGCCAGCAGTTACAGGCGGCCGTCCTCTGGAAACACCATATATTTT.

As DNA, the CDR3 is TGTGCCAGCGCGATCAGTGCTAACTATGGCTACACCTTC. It encodes CASAISANYGYTF. The V and J genes are TRBV10-3 and TRBJ1-2, with no clear D. Germline V gene data show CDR1 as ENHRY and CDR2 as SYGVKD. The CDR3 covers 13 residues. V was cut by 10 bases and J by 0 bases, with 12 bases left in between.